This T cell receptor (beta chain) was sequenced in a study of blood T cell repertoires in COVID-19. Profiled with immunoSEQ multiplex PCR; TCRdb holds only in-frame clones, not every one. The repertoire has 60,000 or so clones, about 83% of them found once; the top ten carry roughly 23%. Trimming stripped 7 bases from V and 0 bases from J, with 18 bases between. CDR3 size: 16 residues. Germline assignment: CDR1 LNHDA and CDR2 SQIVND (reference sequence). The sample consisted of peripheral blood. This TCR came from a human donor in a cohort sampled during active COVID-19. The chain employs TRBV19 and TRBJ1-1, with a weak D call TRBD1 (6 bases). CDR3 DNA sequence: TGTGCCAGTACCCCTCGAACCGGGACATTGAACACTGAAGCTTTCTTT. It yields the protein CASTPRTGTLNTEAFF. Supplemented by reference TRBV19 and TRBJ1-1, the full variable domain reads DGGITQSPKYLFRKEGQNVTLSCEQNLNHDAMYWYRQDPGQGLRLIYYSQIVNDFQKGDIAEGYSVSREKKESFPLTVTSAQKNPTAFYLCASTPRTGTLNTEAFFGQGTRLTVV.